Below are 18 T cell receptor beta chains sequenced from a single sample in a study of T cells in Graves' hyperthyroidism and ophthalmopathy. Amplified regions were TCR beta CDR3 sequences from RNA transcripts. Using the HTBI primer set, a first-round RT-PCR was run on the TCR CDR3. TCRdb used MiXCR to reprocess the multiplex PCR reads, holding one entry per CDR3 protein. The sample lists 250,000 or so distinct CDR3 sequences, around 15% occurring once. The sequenced sample consisted of blood. These receptors all come from a woman aged 18-29 years with Graves' ophthalmopathy.

In its sample, this clonotype was seen many times. This chain connects TRBV28 to TRBJ1-1, with TRBD1 matching over 7 bases. The CDR3 runs 12 residues. Germline trimming cut 4 bases from V and 8 bases from J; bases unmatched to any gene: 4. The germline gives CDR1 MDHEN, CDR2 SYDVKM. Here the CDR3 reads CASSSPGQEAFF. DNA of the CDR3: TGTGCCAGCAGTTCTCCGGGACAGGAAGCTTTCTTT. The variable domain in full, with the rest retrieved from reference TRBV28 and TRBJ1-1, is DVKVTQSSRYLVKRTGEKVFLECVQDMDHENMFWYRQDPGLGLRLIYFSYDVKMKEKGDIPEGYSVSREKKERFSLILESASTNQTSMYLCASSSPGQEAFFGQGTRLTVV.

This clonotype showed up many times. V and J are TRBV11-2 and TRBJ2-3; 7 positions match TRBD1. CDR1 is SGHAT and CDR2 is FQNNGV in the germline V gene. V shed 5 bases, J shed 6 bases, and the junction held 8 bases outside the gene matches. The length of the CDR3 is 14 residues. The CDR3 DNA reads as TGTGCCAGCAGCCGCGACAGGGTCAGGGATACGCAGTATTTT. Translating it yields CASSRDRVRDTQYF.

V gene TRBV29-1 combines with J gene TRBJ2-5; 13 nucleotides match TRBD2. V lost 6 bases and J lost 7; bases outside the gene matches: 11. The CDR3 totals 15 residues. From germline, CDR1 is SQVTM and CDR2 ANQGSEA. DNA for the CDR3: TGCAGCGTCTGTTTGATCGGGACTAGCGGGGCGACCCAGTACTTC. Residues: CSVCLIGTSGATQYF.

This clonotype has at least ten counts. This chain joins TRBV2 and TRBJ2-7; 15 nucleotides match TRBD2. CDR3 length equals 16 residues. The trim removed 8 bases at V and 2 bases at J, leaving 7 bases unmatched. Germline loops: CDR1 SNHLY, CDR2 FYNNEI. The CDR3 protein is CASGTGTSGRPYEQYF. Here the CDR3 DNA reads TGTGCCAGCGGAACCGGGACTAGCGGGAGGCCCTACGAGCAGTACTTC.

This clonotype has only a few counts. V usage is TRBV7-9 and J usage is TRBJ2-1; 12 bases agree with TRBD2. V gave up 4 bases and J gave up 2 bases; unmatched junction bases: 18. This CDR3 has 21 amino acids. The germline V gene has CDR1 SEHNR and CDR2 FQNEAQ (reference sequence). In DNA, the CDR3 is TGTGCCAGCAGCTACGACATCGACAGGGGGCTAGCGGGGGGGCCCTACAATGAGCAGTTCTTC. Its translation: CASSYDIDRGLAGGPYNEQFF. The full variable domain, its missing parts supplied by reference TRBV7-9 and TRBJ2-1, is DTGVSQNPRHKITKRGQNVTFRCDPISEHNRLYWYRQTLGQGPEFLTYFQNEAQLEKSRLLSDRFSAERPKGSFSTLEIQRTEQGDSAMYLCASSYDIDRGLAGGPYNEQFFGPGTRLTVL.

At least ten counts were recorded for this clonotype. The V and J genes are TRBV13 and TRBJ2-1; D is uncertain. CDR3 size: 13 residues. V lost 5 bases and J lost 10, with 15 bases in between. Germline-derived CDR1 and CDR2 are PRHDT and FYEKMQ (reference sequence). CDR3 in DNA: TGTGCCAGCAGCAGTGGACCGGGCGGCGAGCAGTTCTTC. Translating it yields CASSSGPGGEQFF.

This clonotype was picked up many times. The chain employs TRBV19 and TRBJ2-1, with D perhaps TRBD2 (7 bases). V shed 10 bases and J shed 2 bases, with 21 bases lying between them. CDR1 is LNHDA, CDR2 SQIVND, per germline (reference sequence). The CDR3 covers 16 residues. The CDR3 nucleotides read TGTGCCACCTCCGAGGGGGGGAGAGGTCCCTACAATGAGCAGTTCTTC. Protein product: CATSEGGRGPYNEQFF.

This clonotype was seen ten or more times. V is TRBV5-1 and J is TRBJ2-2; the match to TRBD1 covers 8 bases. The CDR3 is made up of 16 amino acids. Looked up from germline, CDR1 is SGHRS and CDR2 is YFSETQ. The ends lost 4 bases at V and 7 bases at J; junction bases unmatched: 12. The CDR3 region is CASSLEWTGKGGELFF. The CDR3 DNA follows: TGCGCCAGCAGCCTGGAGTGGACAGGGAAGGGCGGGGAGCTGTTTTTT.

This clonotype occurred many times. CDR3 DNA: TGTGCCAGCAGTTTAAGGGCTAGCGGGAGGGTTGAGCAGTTCTTC. Translated, it gives CASSLRASGRVEQFF. The chain uses TRBV27 and TRBJ2-1; 12 bases map to TRBD2. Germline values: CDR1 MNHEY, CDR2 SMNVEV (reference sequence). With V trimmed by 2 bases and J by 9 bases, 5 bases remained unmatched. The CDR3 extends over 15 amino acids.

Ten or more counts support this clonotype. This chain links TRBV27 with TRBJ2-3; TRBD2 matches at 11 bases. This CDR3 spans 15 amino acids. After removal of 5 bases from V and 6 bases from J, the junction contained 7 bases not matched to a gene. CDR1 and CDR2 from the germline V gene are MNHEY and SMNVEV (reference sequence). The CDR3 sequence is CASSIRTSGPDTQYF. The CDR3 DNA reads as TGTGCCAGCAGTATCCGGACTAGCGGGCCCGATACGCAGTATTTT.

The CDR3 DNA reads as TGTGCCAGCAGCCCCTTAGGCGGGAGGGCCCCAGATACGCAGTATTTT. It specifies CASSPLGGRAPDTQYF. The chain recombines TRBV7-3 with TRBJ2-3; 9 nucleotides line up with TRBD2. Germline CDR1 is SGHTA and CDR2 is FQGTGA. V dropped 5 bases and J dropped 4; count of bases not matched to a gene: 10. This CDR3 region has 16 residues.

This clonotype was counted many times. The V gene is TRBV6-2 or TRBV6-3, the J gene TRBJ2-7, with 7 bases identical to TRBD1. The V gene end was trimmed by 6 bases and the J gene end by 2 bases; junction bases not matched to a gene: 10. Germline V gene lookup returns CDR1 MNHEY and CDR2 SVGEGT. The CDR3 runs to 15 residues. CDR3 residues: CASRTRQGYAYEQYF. Here the CDR3 DNA reads TGTGCCAGCAGGACCCGACAGGGATACGCCTACGAGCAGTACTTC.

At least ten counts were recorded for this clonotype. The rearrangement links TRBV12-3 or TRBV12-4 to TRBJ2-1; no firm D call. The CDR3 contains 14 residues. Trimming cost V 5 bases and J 6 bases, with 14 bases left between them. The CDR3 region has the DNA TGTGCCAGCAGTCCGGACGAGGCGTCCAATGAGCAGTTCTTC. Its protein product is CASSPDEASNEQFF.

At least ten counts were recorded for this clonotype. This chain uses TRBV5-1 with TRBJ2-3; 9 bases align to TRBD2. V lost 4 bases, J lost 6 bases, and 12 bases stayed unmatched. CDR3 size: 16 residues. In germline, CDR1 is SGHRS, CDR2 YFSETQ. CDR3 protein: CASSPGGGLAVDTQYF. In nucleotides, the CDR3 is TGCGCCAGCAGCCCCGGAGGGGGACTAGCCGTTGATACGCAGTATTTT. Supplemented by reference TRBV5-1 and TRBJ2-3, the full variable domain reads KAGVTQTPRYLIKTRGQQVTLSCSPISGHRSVSWYQQTPGQGLQFLFEYFSETQRNKGNFPGRFSGRQFSNSRSEMNVSTLELGDSALYLCASSPGGGLAVDTQYFGPGTRLTVL.

This clonotype was observed at least ten times. The chain carries TRBV15 and TRBJ1-2; D unclear. The CDR3 covers 15 residues. The V and J ends lost 0 bases and 0 bases respectively, with 8 bases between them. Looked up from germline, CDR1 is LNHNV and CDR2 is YYDKDF (reference sequence). The CDR3 sequence: CATSRDIGANYGYTF. For the CDR3, the DNA is TGTGCCACCAGCAGAGATATCGGAGCTAACTATGGCTACACCTTC.

In this sample, this clonotype turned up many times. J is TRBJ2-1 and V is TRBV7-9, with 14 nucleotides matching TRBD2. The CDR3 extends over 22 amino acids. Per germline, CDR1 SEHNR and CDR2 FQNEAQ (reference sequence). J was trimmed by 0 bases and V by 0 bases; bases with no gene match: 13. CDR3 bases: TGTGCCAGCAGCTTAGCACAGGGATTATCCGGGACTAGCGGGAGCTCCTACAATGAGCAGTTCTTC. As protein: CASSLAQGLSGTSGSSYNEQFF.

This clonotype was recorded at least ten times. The CDR3 sequence is CSAIKDRGQFF. CDR3 bases: TGCAGTGCTATTAAGGACAGGGGCCAGTTCTTC. The genes are TRBV20-1 and TRBJ2-1; 9 bases map to TRBD1. CDR3 length equals 11 residues. Germline CDR1 is DFQATT and CDR2 is SNEGSKA (reference sequence). Trimming at V came to 4 bases and at J to 13 bases, leaving 5 bases not matched to a gene.

The table lists this clonotype with many counts. The V and J genes are TRBV30 and TRBJ2-3, with 9 bases fitting TRBD2. The germline V gene encodes CDR1 GTSNPN and CDR2 SVGIG (reference sequence). With V trimmed by 3 bases and J by 0 bases, 25 bases remained unmatched. The CDR3 runs 22 residues. The CDR3 DNA is TGTGCCTGGAGAGCTACATACAGGGGAGGTCTAGCGGGGCTACGTAGCACAGATACGCAGTATTTT. Residues: CAWRATYRGGLAGLRSTDTQYF.